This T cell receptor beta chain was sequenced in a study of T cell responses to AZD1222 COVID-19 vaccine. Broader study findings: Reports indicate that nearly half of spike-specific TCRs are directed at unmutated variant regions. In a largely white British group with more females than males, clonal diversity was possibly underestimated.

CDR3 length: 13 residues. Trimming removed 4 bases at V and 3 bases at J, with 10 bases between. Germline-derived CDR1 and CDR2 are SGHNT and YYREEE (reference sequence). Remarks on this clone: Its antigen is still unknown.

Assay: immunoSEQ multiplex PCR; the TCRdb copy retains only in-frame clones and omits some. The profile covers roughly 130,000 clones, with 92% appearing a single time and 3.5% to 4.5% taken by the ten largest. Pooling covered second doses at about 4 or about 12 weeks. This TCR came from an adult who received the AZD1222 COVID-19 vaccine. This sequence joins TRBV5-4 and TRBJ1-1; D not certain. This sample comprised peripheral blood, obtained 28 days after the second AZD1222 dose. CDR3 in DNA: TGTGCCAGCAGCCATCAGCGGGACACTGAAGCTTTCTTT. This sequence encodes CASSHQRDTEAFF.